This T cell receptor (beta chain) was sequenced for a study of blood T cell repertoires in COVID-19. V was shortened by 0 bases and J by 4 bases, with 9 bases between the two germline ends. This CDR3 spans 13 amino acids. Germline V gives CDR1 GTSNPN, CDR2 SVGIG (reference sequence). Assay used: immunoSEQ multiplex PCR; TCRdb lists only in-frame clones, some missing. The sample yields about 150,000 clones, approximately 80% seen once. The sequencing input was peripheral blood. This clonotype originated in a woman of 80 years or more with acute or convalescent COVID-19. The rearrangement uses TRBV30 and TRBJ1-2, with D perhaps TRBD1 (6 bases). For the CDR3, the DNA is TGTGCCTGGAGTGTAGGCAGGGGCTATGGCTACACCTTC. It specifies CAWSVGRGYGYTF. Together with reference TRBV30 and TRBJ1-2, the CDR3 gives the full variable domain: SQTIHQWPATLVQPVGSPLSLECTVEGTSNPNLYWYRQAAGRGLQLLFYSVGIGQISSEVPQNLSASRPQDRQFILSSKKLLLSDSGFYLCAWSVGRGYGYTFGSGTRLTVV.